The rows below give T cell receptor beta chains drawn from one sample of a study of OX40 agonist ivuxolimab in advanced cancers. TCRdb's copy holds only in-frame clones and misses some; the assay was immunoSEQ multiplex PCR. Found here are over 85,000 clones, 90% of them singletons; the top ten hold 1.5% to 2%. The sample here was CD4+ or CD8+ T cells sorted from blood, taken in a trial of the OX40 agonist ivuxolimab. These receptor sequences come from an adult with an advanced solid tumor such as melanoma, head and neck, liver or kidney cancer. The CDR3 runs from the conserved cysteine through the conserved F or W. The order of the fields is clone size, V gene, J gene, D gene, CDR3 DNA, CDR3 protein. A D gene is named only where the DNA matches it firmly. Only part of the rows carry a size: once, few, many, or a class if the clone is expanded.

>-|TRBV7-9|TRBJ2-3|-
TGTGCCAGCAGCTTAAACCCCGGATTTAACACAGATACGCAGTATTTT
CASSLNPGFNTDTQYF
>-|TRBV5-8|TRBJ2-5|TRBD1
TGTGCCAGTAACCGGGACAGGGCGTTGGAGACCCAGTACTTC
CASNRDRALETQYF
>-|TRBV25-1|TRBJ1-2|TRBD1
TGTGCCAGCAGTGATCCCGGGGACAGGACGAACTATGGCTACACCTTC
CASSDPGDRTNYGYTF
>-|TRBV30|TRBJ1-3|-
TGTGCCTGGAGAGCCCTGGGTCCTGGAAACACCATATATTTT
CAWRALGPGNTIYF
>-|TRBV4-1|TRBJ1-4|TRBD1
TGCGCCAGCAGCCAAGATAGGGACAGGGGGGCTGAAAAACTGTTTTTT
CASSQDRDRGAEKLFF
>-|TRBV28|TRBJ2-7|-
TGTGCCAGCAGTTTACCCAGCGTAGTCGAGCAGTACTTC
CASSLPSVVEQYF
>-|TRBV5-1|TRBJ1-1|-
TGCGCCAGCAGCTCGCACTATGGGGCTTTCTTT
CASSSHYGAFF
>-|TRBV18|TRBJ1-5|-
TGTGCCAGCTCACCACCGGAGGGAGGGCTAGGCAATCAGCCCCAGCATTTT
CASSPPEGGLGNQPQHF
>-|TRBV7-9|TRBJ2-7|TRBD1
TGTGCCAGCAGCTTAGGGACAGGGGTGTACGAGCAGTACTTC
CASSLGTGVYEQYF
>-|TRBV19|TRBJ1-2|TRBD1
TGTGCCAGTAGTATGATGGGACAGGGCGGCTATGGCTACACCTTC
CASSMMGQGGYGYTF
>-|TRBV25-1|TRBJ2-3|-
TGTGCCAGCAGTGAAACAGAGTCCTCAGATACGCAGTATTTT
CASSETESSDTQYF
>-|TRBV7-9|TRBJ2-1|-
TGTGCCAGCAGCTCCCTGGGCCCGCAGTTCTTC
CASSSLGPQFF
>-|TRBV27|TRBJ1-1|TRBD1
TGTGCCAGCAAAACGAGGGGGCGGATCTTGAACACTGAAGCTTTCTTT
CASKTRGRILNTEAFF
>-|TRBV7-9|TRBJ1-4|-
TGTGCCAGCAGCTTCGGGGGTGAAAAACTGTTTTTT
CASSFGGEKLFF
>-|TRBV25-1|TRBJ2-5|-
TGTGCCAGCAGTGAATGGTCCGGGGAAACCCAGTACTTC
CASSEWSGETQYF
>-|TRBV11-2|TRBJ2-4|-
TGTGCCAGCAGCGGAACGACAGGATTTAGCATTCAGTACTTC
CASSGTTGFSIQYF
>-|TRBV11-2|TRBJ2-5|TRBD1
TGTGCCAGCAGGACGGGACAGGGGATGGAGACCCAGTACTTC
CASRTGQGMETQYF
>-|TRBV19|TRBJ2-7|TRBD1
TGTGCCAGTAGTCCCCGGACAGGGTCTTACGAGCAGTACTTC
CASSPRTGSYEQYF
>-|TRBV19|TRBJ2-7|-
TGTGCCAGTAGTGAGGGGGGGCCGAGATACGAGCAGTACTTC
CASSEGGPRYEQYF
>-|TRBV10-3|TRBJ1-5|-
TGTGCCATCAGCCGCGCCGGAGGGGGCAATCAGCCCCAGCATTTT
CAISRAGGGNQPQHF
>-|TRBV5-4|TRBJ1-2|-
TGTGCCAGCAGCTTGGGGTACCTCACCAATGGCTACACCTTC
CASSLGYLTNGYTF
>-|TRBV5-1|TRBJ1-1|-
TGCGCCAGCAGCTTAATGCCAACGAACACTGAAGCTTTCTTT
CASSLMPTNTEAFF
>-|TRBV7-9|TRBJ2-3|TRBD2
TGTGCCAGCAGCACCGGGACTAGCGGCACAGATACGCAGTATTTT
CASSTGTSGTDTQYF
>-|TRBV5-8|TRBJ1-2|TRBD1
TGTGCCAGCAGCCCGTTCCATACCGACAGGGGCGGGGACTATGGCTACACCTTC
CASSPFHTDRGGDYGYTF
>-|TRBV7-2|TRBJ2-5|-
TGTGCCAGCAGCTTATGGCGCGCGGCATCTGAGACCCAGTACTTC
CASSLWRAASETQYF
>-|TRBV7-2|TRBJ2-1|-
TGTGCCAGCAGCCCACACGTGTTTCAGAATGAGCAGTTCTTC
CASSPHVFQNEQFF
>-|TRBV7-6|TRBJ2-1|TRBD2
TGTGCCAGCAGTCATACTAGCGTAGTTATAAATGAGCAGTTCTTC
CASSHTSVVINEQFF
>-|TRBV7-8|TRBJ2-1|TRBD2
TGTGCCAGCAGCCTCGTTCGGACTAGCGGGAGGAGGTCCTACAATGAGCAGTTCTTC
CASSLVRTSGRRSYNEQFF
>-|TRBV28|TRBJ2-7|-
TGTGCCAGCAGTTTATCCGCCAGGGCCCACGAGCAGTACTTC
CASSLSARAHEQYF
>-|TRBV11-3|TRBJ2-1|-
TGTGCCAGCAGCTTAGACCCCGGACCATACAATGAGCAGTTCTTC
CASSLDPGPYNEQFF
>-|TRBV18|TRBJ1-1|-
TGTGCCAGCTCACCAATCCCAGGGGAGGGCACTGAAGCTTTCTTT
CASSPIPGEGTEAFF
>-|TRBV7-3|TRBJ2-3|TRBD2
TGTGCCAGCAGCTTAAGTGCGGGAGTGACAGATACGCAGTATTTT
CASSLSAGVTDTQYF
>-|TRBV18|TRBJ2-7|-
TGTGCCAGCTCACCGCGCCCGCTGATCCGATCAGGGGGGAACTACGAGCAGTACTTC
CASSPRPLIRSGGNYEQYF
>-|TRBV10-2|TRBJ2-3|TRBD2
TGCGCCAGCAGGGTAGCGGGAACAGATACGCAGTATTTT
CASRVAGTDTQYF
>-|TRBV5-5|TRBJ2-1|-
TGTGCCAGCAGCTTGGGGGGCTCTGAGCAGTTCTTC
CASSLGGSEQFF
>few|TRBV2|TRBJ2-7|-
TGTGCCAGCGGGGACGTTGGGGACTACGAGCAGTACTTC
CASGDVGDYEQYF
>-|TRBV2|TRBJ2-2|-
TGTGCCAGCAGTGCAGGGTCGGACTGGACCGGGGAGCTGTTTTTT
CASSAGSDWTGELFF
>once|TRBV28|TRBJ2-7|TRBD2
TGTGCCAGCAGTCCCGGGACTAGCGGGAGGGGTAGCTACGAGCAGTACTTC
CASSPGTSGRGSYEQYF
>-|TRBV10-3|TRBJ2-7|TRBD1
TGTGCCATCAGTGAGTCGACAGGGGGCGAGCAGTACTTC
CAISESTGGEQYF
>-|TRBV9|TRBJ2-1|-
TGTGCCAGCAGCGTAGGAGGAAGGGCGAGCTCCTACAATGAGCAGTTCTTC
CASSVGGRASSYNEQFF
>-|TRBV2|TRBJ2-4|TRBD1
TGTGCCAGCAATCGGGACAGCGAAGTAGCCAAAAACATTCAGTACTTC
CASNRDSEVAKNIQYF
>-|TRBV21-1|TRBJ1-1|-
TGTGCCAGCAGCAGGCAGGGGTTCCGAGTAGGCACTGAAGCTTTCTTT
CASSRQGFRVGTEAFF
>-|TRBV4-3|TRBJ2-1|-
TGCGCCAGCAGCCAGGTCCTAGGGAATGAGCAGTTCTTC
CASSQVLGNEQFF
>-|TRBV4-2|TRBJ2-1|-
TGTGCCAGCAGCCAAGCACAGGGCACCCCTAACAATGAGCAGTTCTTC
CASSQAQGTPNNEQFF
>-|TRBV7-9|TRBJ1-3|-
TGTGCCAGCACCCGAACGGAATCGGTGAACACCATATATTTT
CASTRTESVNTIYF
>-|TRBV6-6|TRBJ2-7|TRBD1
TGTGCCAGCAGAAAGACAGGGGAAACCTACGAGCAGTACTTC
CASRKTGETYEQYF
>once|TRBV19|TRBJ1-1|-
TGTGCCAGTAGGGGTTTGGTGGGGACTGAAGCTTTCTTT
CASRGLVGTEAFF
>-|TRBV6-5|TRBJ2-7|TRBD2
TGTGCCAGCAGTTACCCCGGGGGGAGCTACGAGCAGTACTTC
CASSYPGGSYEQYF